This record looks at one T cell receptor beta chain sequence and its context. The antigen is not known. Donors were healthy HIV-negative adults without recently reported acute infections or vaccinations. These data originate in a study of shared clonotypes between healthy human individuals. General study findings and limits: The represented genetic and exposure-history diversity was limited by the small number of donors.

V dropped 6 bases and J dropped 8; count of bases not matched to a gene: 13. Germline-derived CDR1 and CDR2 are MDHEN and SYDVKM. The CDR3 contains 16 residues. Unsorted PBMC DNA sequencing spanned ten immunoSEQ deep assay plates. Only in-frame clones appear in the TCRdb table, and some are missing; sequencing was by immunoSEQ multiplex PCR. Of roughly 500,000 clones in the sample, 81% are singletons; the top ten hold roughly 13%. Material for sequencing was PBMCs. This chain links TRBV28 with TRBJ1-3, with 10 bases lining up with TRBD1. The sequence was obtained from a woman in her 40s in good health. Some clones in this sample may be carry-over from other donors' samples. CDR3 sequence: CASRSPAGQGFDTIYF. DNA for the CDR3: TGTGCCAGCAGGTCTCCCGCGGGACAGGGGTTTGACACCATATATTTT.